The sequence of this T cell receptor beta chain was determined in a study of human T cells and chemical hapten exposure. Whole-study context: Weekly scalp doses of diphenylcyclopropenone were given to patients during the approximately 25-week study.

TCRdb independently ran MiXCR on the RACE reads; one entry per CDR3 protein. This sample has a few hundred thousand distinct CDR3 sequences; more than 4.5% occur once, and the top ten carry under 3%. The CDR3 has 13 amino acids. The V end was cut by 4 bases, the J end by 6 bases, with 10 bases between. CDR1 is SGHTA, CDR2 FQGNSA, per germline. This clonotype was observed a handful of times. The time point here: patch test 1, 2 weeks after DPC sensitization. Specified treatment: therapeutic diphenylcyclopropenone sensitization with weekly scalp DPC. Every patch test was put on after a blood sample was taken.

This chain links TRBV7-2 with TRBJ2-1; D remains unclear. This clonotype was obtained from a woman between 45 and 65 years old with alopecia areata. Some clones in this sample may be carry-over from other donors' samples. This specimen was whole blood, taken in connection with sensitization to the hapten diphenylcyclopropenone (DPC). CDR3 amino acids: CASSSPLRNEQFF. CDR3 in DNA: TGTGCCAGCAGCTCCCCCCTTCGCAATGAGCAGTTCTTC.